These 16 T cell receptor beta chains were sequenced from one sample in a study of blood T cells in healthy people across ages. A second PCR of about 7 to 12 cycles used a sample-barcoded 5' primer and a J-beta primer mix. TCRdb re-analysed the 5' RACE reads in MiXCR, keeping a single row per CDR3 protein. Here the sample spans 1,300,000 or so distinct CDR3 sequences, 59% being singletons. The sample comprised blood. The origin of the receptors is a man between 18 and 29 years old in good health.

This chain connects TRBV3-1 to TRBJ2-1; unclear D gene. Germline V gives CDR1 LGHDT, CDR2 YNNKEL (reference sequence). The V end was cut by 0 bases, the J end by 6 bases, with 21 bases between. This CDR3 has 18 amino acids. The CDR3 loop is CASSQDRVIGGVGNEQFF. Here the CDR3 DNA reads TGTGCCAGCAGCCAAGATAGGGTAATAGGTGGGGTGGGCAATGAGCAGTTCTTC.

The chain links TRBV12-5 to TRBJ2-3; D unresolved. The germline CDR1 and CDR2 sequences are LGHNT and FRNRAP. V shed 7 bases and J shed 6 bases, with 11 bases lying between them. The CDR3 runs 12 residues. CDR3 DNA: TGTGCTAGTGCCCCACTCGTCGATACGCAGTATTTT. Amino acids: CASAPLVDTQYF. The full variable domain, rest sourced from reference TRBV12-5 and TRBJ2-3, is DARVTQTPRHKVTEMGQEVTMRCQPILGHNTVFWYRQTMMQGLELLAYFRNRAPLDDSGMPKDRFSAEMPDATLATLKIQPSEPRDSAVYFCASAPLVDTQYFGPGTRLTVL.

The rearrangement links TRBV5-1 to TRBJ2-6; D may correspond to TRBD1 or TRBD2 (6 bases each). CDR1 is SGHRS, CDR2 YFSETQ, per germline. This CDR3 contains 16 residues. The ends were cut back, 2 bases at V and 6 bases at J, with 15 bases in the middle. The DNA for the CDR3 is TGCGCCAGCAGCTTAGGGGGGCTTACTGAGGCCAACGTCCTGACTTTC. Its translation: CASSLGGLTEANVLTF.

The V call is TRBV4-2, the J call TRBJ1-2, with a tentative D call TRBD1 (5 bases). The CDR3 extends over 15 amino acids. V was trimmed by 1 base and J by 8 bases, leaving 17 bases between them. In germline, CDR1 is LGHNA, CDR2 YNFKEQ. CDR3 sequence (DNA): TGTGCCAGCAGCCAAGGTGGGGGGGTTCTTTACGGCTACACCTTC. Its protein product is CASSQGGGVLYGYTF.

This rearrangement joins TRBV20-1 to TRBJ1-4; maybe TRBD1 (6 bases). The CDR3 totals 14 residues. The germline gives CDR1 DFQATT, CDR2 SNEGSKA (reference sequence). V lost 3 bases and J 7 bases, leaving 15 bases between the germline ends. CDR3 bases: TGCAGTGCTAGGATCGTGGGGGCGCCTGAAAAACTGTTTTTT. Amino acid sequence: CSARIVGAPEKLFF.

In this sample, this clonotype turned up a few times. The chain combines TRBV6-5 with TRBJ2-1; D not resolved. Trimming pared 5 bases from V and 2 bases from J, leaving 7 bases between. CDR3 length: 13 residues. Germline V gene sequence: CDR1 MNHEY, CDR2 SVGAGI. The CDR3 sequence: CASSPFAYNEQFF. CDR3 coding DNA: TGTGCCAGCAGTCCCTTTGCCTACAATGAGCAGTTCTTC.

This rearrangement joins TRBV11-2 to TRBJ2-3; no clear D gene. The V end lost 0 bases, the J end lost 6 bases, and 7 bases lay between the germline ends. The CDR3 covers 13 residues. CDR1 is SGHAT, CDR2 FQNNGV, per germline. CDR3 sequence reads: CASSLDYVDTQYF. CDR3 DNA: TGTGCCAGCAGCTTAGATTATGTGGATACGCAGTATTTT. The full variable domain, with the rest looked up from reference TRBV11-2 and TRBJ2-3, is EAGVAQSPRYKIIEKRQSVAFWCNPISGHATLYWYQQILGQGPKLLIQFQNNGVVDDSQLPKDRFSAERLKGVDSTLKIQPAKLEDSAVYLCASSLDYVDTQYFGPGTRLTVL.

The chain combines TRBV5-1 with TRBJ2-7, with D maybe TRBD2 (6 bases). This CDR3 has 16 amino acids. Germline loops: CDR1 SGHRS, CDR2 YFSETQ. V was trimmed by 4 bases and J by 4 bases, leaving 21 bases between them. The CDR3 sequence is CASSLNPGGVGYEQYF. In nucleotides, the CDR3 is TGCGCCAGCAGCCTGAACCCCGGCGGGGTCGGATACGAGCAGTACTTC.

The rearrangement links TRBV29-1 to TRBJ2-1, with a tentative D call TRBD2 (6 bases). V was cut by 4 bases and J by 2 bases, with 15 bases left in between. Germline CDR1 and CDR2: SQVTM and ANQGSEA. The CDR3 extends over 15 amino acids. The CDR3, as DNA: TGCAGCGTTGGGGGGGTTCCTAGCGCCTACAATGAGCAGTTCTTC. It specifies CSVGGVPSAYNEQFF.

The V call is TRBV27, the J call TRBJ2-7; TRBD1 matches 10 bases. V gave up 6 bases and J gave up 3 bases; unmatched junction bases: 11. Looked up from germline, CDR1 is MNHEY and CDR2 is SMNVEV (reference sequence). This CDR3 has 16 amino acids. CDR3 DNA sequence: TGTGCCAGCAGAGAAATCGGGACAGGGGAACTCTACGAGCAGTACTTC. Protein: CASREIGTGELYEQYF.

This clonotype was recorded a few times. The chain combines TRBV29-1 with TRBJ2-5, with D possibly being TRBD1 (5 bases). Germline CDR1 reads SQVTM; CDR2 reads ANQGSEA. Trimming took 5 bases from V and 1 from J, leaving 11 bases between them. The CDR3 runs 13 residues. The CDR3 spells CSVRDSLQETQYF. The CDR3 coding sequence is TGCAGCGTTCGCGACAGTCTCCAAGAGACCCAGTACTTC.

This clonotype turned up a few times. The rearrangement uses TRBV6-2 or TRBV6-3 and TRBJ2-4; D is possibly TRBD1 or TRBD2 (6 bases each). The DNA end is more similar to TRBJ2-7, so the J call may be wrong. CDR3 size: 14 residues. Germline V gene data show CDR1 as MNHEY and CDR2 as SVGEGT. CDR3: CASSYRSEGGEQYF. CDR3 DNA: TGTGCCAGCAGTTACCGGTCGGAGGGGGGCGAGCAGTACTTC.

The chain is built from TRBV20-1 and TRBJ2-4; perhaps TRBD2 as D (5 bases). The CDR3 runs 14 residues. The V gene lost 0 bases and the J gene lost 10 bases, with 16 bases spanning the gap. CDR1 is DFQATT and CDR2 is SNEGSKA in the germline V gene (reference sequence). CDR3 in amino acids: CSARDSQGSGIQYF. In nucleotides, the CDR3 is TGCAGTGCTAGAGATTCCCAAGGAAGCGGTATTCAGTACTTC.

This clonotype was detected only once. The junction departs from the called germline gene at one end, perhaps through a read error. The rearrangement links TRBV3-1 to TRBJ2-1, with D unclear. The CDR3 contains 13 residues. Germline assignment: CDR1 LGHDT and CDR2 YNNKEL (reference sequence). The DNA for the CDR3 is TGTGCCGGCAGCCAAGATCGGACCTTAACCCTGTTCTTC. It codes for CAGSQDRTLTLFF.

The chain has TRBV5-1 and TRBJ2-1; unclear D gene. Germline V CDR1 and CDR2: SGHRS, YFSETQ. V was shortened by 0 bases and J by 8 bases, with 9 bases between the two germline ends. CDR3 size: 13 residues. This CDR3 is CASSLVPSDEQFF. The DNA for the CDR3 is TGCGCCAGCAGCTTGGTTCCCAGCGATGAGCAGTTCTTC.

The rearrangement links TRBV6-5 to TRBJ2-1; 11 bases align to TRBD2. This CDR3 spans 10 amino acids. Germline CDR1 reads MNHEY; CDR2 reads SVGAGI. The CDR3 nucleotides are TGTACTAGCGGGAGTGGGGTAGAGTTCTTC. Translated, it gives CTSGSGVEFF.